This record covers a single T cell receptor (beta chain). Antigen specificity is unknown. Here the CDR3 omits its conserved ending phenylalanine or tryptophan, so a read error is the likely source. The data were taken from a study of cytomegalovirus exposure and HLA in healthy donors. General observations from the study: Most TCR sequences proved rare, with some public TCRs found in many donors.

CDR1 MNHEY and CDR2 SMNVEV come from the germline V gene (reference sequence). The CDR3 runs 13 residues. V was shortened by 6 bases and J by 4 bases, with 12 bases between the two germline ends. PCR used 60 Vbeta primers and 13 Jbeta primers. Method: immunoSEQ multiplex PCR; TCRdb's copy keeps in-frame clones and lacks some. Of 120,000 or so clones in the sample, over 60% were seen once. Sequenced material: PBMCs. This clonotype was obtained from a woman in her twenties or thirties in good health and CMV-seronegative. The rearrangement joins TRBV27 to TRBJ1-1; D is unclear. Here the CDR3 DNA reads TGTGCCAGCAGAGACTTCCGGATCACTGAAGCTTTCCTT. Residues: CASRDFRITEAFL.